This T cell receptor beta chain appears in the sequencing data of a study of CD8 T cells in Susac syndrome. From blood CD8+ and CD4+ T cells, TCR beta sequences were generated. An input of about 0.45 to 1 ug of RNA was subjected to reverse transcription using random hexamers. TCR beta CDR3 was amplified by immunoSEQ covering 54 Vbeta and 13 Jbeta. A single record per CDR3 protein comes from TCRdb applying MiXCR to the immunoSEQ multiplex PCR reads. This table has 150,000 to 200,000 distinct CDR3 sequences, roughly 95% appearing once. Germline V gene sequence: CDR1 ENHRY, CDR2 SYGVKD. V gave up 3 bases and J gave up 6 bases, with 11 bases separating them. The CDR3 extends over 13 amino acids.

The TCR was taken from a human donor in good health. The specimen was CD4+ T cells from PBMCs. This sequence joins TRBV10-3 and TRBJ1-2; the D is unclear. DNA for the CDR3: TGTGCCATCAGTGAAAGTGAAATGGATGGCTACACCTTC. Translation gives CAISESEMDGYTF.